The T cell receptor (beta chain) under discussion was sequenced for a study of long-term antiretroviral therapy in people with HIV. Whole-study context: The 2015 immediate-ART recommendation was preceded by the earliest samples by about a decade. General study results and limits: The repertoire was dominated at all time points by clones expanded before ART. Blood, drawn from the mid-2000s to the late 2010s, may reflect older ART regimens.

The length of the CDR3 is 11 residues. Trimming stripped 4 bases from V and 8 bases from J, with 8 bases between. The germline V gene has CDR1 SGHDN and CDR2 FVKESK. The run of the v3.0 immunoSEQ assay was at survey level. Clones were read by immunoSEQ multiplex PCR, and TCRdb kept only the in-frame ones, dropping some. The sample holds some 26,000 clones, under 85% seen once. Going into DNA extraction, samples held about 0.85-11 million cryopreserved PBMC. Details on this clone: The target antigen is unknown.

The sequenced sample was unsorted PBMCs, obtained 1.1 years before starting antiretroviral therapy. This receptor was taken from a woman aged 35 to 49 with HIV. J is TRBJ1-1 and V is TRBV14, with D maybe TRBD1 (5 bases). The CDR3 DNA reads TGTGCCAGCAGCCGGACATCCGAAGCTTTCTTT. Translated: CASSRTSEAFF.